Included here is one T cell receptor beta chain sequence, with context. The antigen this receptor binds is unknown. Within one base of it there is no much larger clone, and no base qualities were kept. This specimen comes from a study of blood T cells in healthy people across ages (dated by TCRdb to between 2014 and 2016). Turning to the overall study: Template switching captured roughly one uniquely barcoded TCR beta cDNA molecule per two T cells in model experiments. Using the same blood draw, the study looked at two additional independent replicas of 1 million unique cDNA reads for two donors, one aged 18 to 30 and the other aged 80 or older. The study measured age-related changes in TCR beta repertoire diversity using deep sequencing normalized with unique cDNA molecular identifiers. The donors were divided into four age groups: young (average around 16 years), middle-aged (approximately 39), aged (around 67) and long-lived (82). Overall results and qualifications from the work: Observed TCR beta diversity correlated strongly with the percentage of naive T cells measured by flow cytometry. Compared with the aged group, the long-lived group had more naive CD4+ T cells, fewer expanded clones and increased TCR diversity, suggesting age selection. The CMV infection status of donors was not known, potentially confounding age-related changes in expanded clonotypes. Since profiling was done on bulk unsorted PBMCs, naive and antigen-experienced compartments could not be conclusively compared. As age increased, observed TCR beta diversity per million T cells dropped in a roughly linear way, and a significant reduction was already evident by age approximately 40. Total diversity estimates from one million sequenced T cells were considered lower bounds and underestimates.

The V end loses 3 bases and the J end loses 2 bases, and a stretch of 13 bases separates them. From its cysteine to its phenylalanine, the CDR3 spans 16 amino acids. Of the read, only the CDR3 DNA is kept; its 48 bases are in frame from base 1. Library prep was done by 5' RACE. The sequencer listed for this sample is Illumina HiSeq 2500. A second PCR of about 6 to 12 cycles was run with a J-beta primer mix and a sample-barcoded 5' primer. A template-switch 5' adaptor carrying 12 random nucleotides introduced a unique molecular identifier onto each TCR beta cDNA molecule. Each sample yielded at least 3 million CDR3-containing paired-end reads. The Mint cDNA synthesis kit, primed by a TRBC-specific oligonucleotide, was used to synthesize first-strand cDNA from all RNA. All cDNA was treated with uracil-DNA glycosylase and then went through a first 18-cycle PCR with the universal primers M1SS and BC2_uni_R. Turning to the authors' computational methods: Normalization of each sample was performed by random selection of 1 million high-quality reads, each carrying a distinct molecular identifier. Reads sharing molecular identifiers were discarded rather than binned into consensus sequences. MiTCR, run with a Q25 quality threshold and the strictest error-elimination algorithm, handled CDR3 identification, clonotype clustering and error correction. Lower-bound total TCR beta diversity was estimated with a nonparametric unseen species model using Euler transformation. TCRdb redid the processing of the public reads, applying fastp at Q25 and MiXCR, and retained in-frame beta chains. Rows matching on CDR3 protein sequence are summarized as one entry with the most common DNA and genes. The V and J calls reflect TCRdb's pipeline rather than the authors' work. The sample contains some 560,000 distinct CDR3 sequences, around 27% of them found a single time. Together, the top ten hold 3.6% of the sample.

Systemically healthy Caucasian individuals from Russia, some 36 in total and aged roughly 6 to 100 years, were included as donors. Each donor gave about 9.7 milliliters of peripheral blood, drawn into EDTA-treated Vacutainer tubes. Ficoll-Paque density-gradient centrifugation was used to isolate PBMCs, with at least 7 million obtained per sample. Total RNA, at least 5 micrograms per sample, was extracted from PBMCs with Trizol reagent. For every donor, an aliquot of PBMCs went through flow cytometry to measure the percentages of naive CD45RAhigh/CD27high T cells. Separately, the same data were catalogued under a study of T cells of mothers and their children. As that second study puts it: Donors were nine systemically healthy Caucasian individuals: three mothers and their six children. cDNA synthesis used all of the extracted RNA, with approximately 1.6 ug of RNA in each 15 ul reaction. In the second PCR, sample barcodes and 2-4 random nucleotides were introduced via the M1S primer. More than 8 million TCR beta CDR3 reads were obtained from each mother, and approximately 3 million reads were obtained from each child. In both related and unrelated pairs, thymic selection shapes the output of TCR recombination in a similar way, with inherited differences having only a minor effect. Related mother-child pairs always showed normalized repertoire overlap that was slightly higher than in unrelated mother-child pairs, though the difference was never significant. No persistent microchimeric T cell clones were detected, at a sensitivity of roughly 96 clones per million clonotypes. The study used deep NGS to compare TCR beta repertoires of mothers and children, seeking features distinguishing related mother-child pairs from unrelated individuals. The mean age was about 37 +/- 4 years for the mothers and around 11 +/- 4 years for the children. Libraries were sequenced on Illumina HiSeq 2000 with 100+100 nt paired-end reads after adapter ligation with NEBNext reagents. Mother and child libraries were prepared a month apart and sequenced in separate runs to prevent cross-contamination. For each donor, between about 500,000 and 2,100,000 distinct TCR beta clonotypes were identified. Naive TCR beta clonotypes were estimated from low-frequency clonotypes matched to each donor's FACS-determined naive share, without sorting.

Recombination joined TRBV12-3 or TRBV12-4 with TRBJ2-2; the D gene is unclear. The source material was blood. The origin of this receptor is a boy between 2 and 10 years old in good health. The nucleotides read TGTGCCAGCAGTTTCCCCCCAGCGAGAAACACCGGGGAGCTGTTTTTT. Translation gives CASSFPPARNTGELFF.